This T cell receptor beta chain was captured by sequencing in a study of graft-versus-host responses after intestinal transplantation. Study at large: Induction with anti-thymocyte globulin, then tacrolimus and steroids for three to four years, was given to all recipients. Study-wide results and limits: Some patients had graft-donor T cell macrochimerism, and their allografts showed high graft-versus-host to host-versus-graft clonal ratios.

Of note for this clone: Its matching antigen is unknown.

CDR3 size: 17 residues. Germline V gives CDR1 SGHTA, CDR2 FQGNSA. V shed 0 bases and J 6 bases; nucleotides not matched to a gene: 11. Here immunoSEQ multiplex PCR was the method, and the copy in TCRdb shows in-frame clones only, minus some. The sample contains over 10,000 clones, just under 85% of which appear only once. V usage is TRBV7-2 and J usage is TRBJ2-7; 10 bases agree with TRBD2. The receptor was derived from a human patient who received an intestinal transplant, so some T cells may come from the graft donor. Sample: PBMCs, taken after intestinal transplantation. The CDR3 region has the DNA TGTGCCAGCAGCTTAGCCCCTTCTAGCGGGAGAGCGGGCGAGCAGTACTTC. Translation gives CASSLAPSSGRAGEQYF. Variable domain in full (rest from reference TRBV7-2 and TRBJ2-7): GAGVSQSPSNKVTEKGKDVELRCDPISGHTALYWYRQSLGQGLEFLIYFQGNSAPDKSGLPSDRFSAERTGGSVSTLTIQRTQQEDSAVYLCASSLAPSSGRAGEQYFGPGTRLTVT.